The next 28 T cell receptor beta chains were all read from a single sample in a study of T cells in Graves' hyperthyroidism and ophthalmopathy. Authors of the study amplified TCR beta CDR3 regions from RNA transcripts. The primer set for the first-round RT-PCR of the TCR CDR3 was HTBI. TCRdb fed the multiplex PCR reads into MiXCR, producing one record per CDR3 protein. The data show about 760,000 distinct CDR3 sequences, roughly a third seen once. The sample taken for sequencing was blood. These receptors were taken from a woman aged 35 to 49 with Graves' hyperthyroidism.

This clonotype came up many times. This chain links TRBV4-1 with TRBJ2-7; D not resolved. This CDR3 has 14 residues. Germline V gene data show CDR1 as MGHRA and CDR2 as YSYEKL. V dropped 1 base and J dropped 4 bases, with 11 bases sitting between them. CDR3 DNA sequence: TGCGCCAGCAGCCAAGGTCACGGTGAATACGAGCAGTACTTC. Its protein is CASSQGHGEYEQYF.

The table lists this clonotype with a few counts. The chain links TRBV6-5 to TRBJ2-7, with 7 bases identical to TRBD2. V shed 4 bases and J 2 bases; nucleotides not matched to a gene: 2. The CDR3 spans 13 residues. Germline values: CDR1 MNHEY, CDR2 SVGAGI. The CDR3 region has the DNA TGTGCCAGCAGTTGGCGGGAGACCTACGAGCAGTACTTC. Translation: CASSWRETYEQYF.

V is TRBV20-1 and J is TRBJ1-2, with a tentative D call TRBD1 (5 bases). This CDR3 is 12 amino acids long. The germline V and J ends were trimmed by 8 bases and 5 bases, with 15 bases remaining between them. The germline gives CDR1 DFQATT, CDR2 SNEGSKA (reference sequence). CDR3 protein: CSRSGAWYGYTF. In DNA, the CDR3 is TGCAGTCGGAGCGGGGCTTGGTATGGCTACACCTTC.

This clonotype was picked up a small number of times. V and J are TRBV12-3 or TRBV12-4 and TRBJ1-4; the D is unclear. V was trimmed by 0 bases and J by 3 bases, leaving 20 bases between them. This CDR3 is built from 19 residues. The CDR3 protein is CASSLATRPSALPNEKLFF. CDR3 in DNA: TGTGCCAGCAGTTTAGCGACGCGACCGAGCGCATTGCCTAATGAAAAACTGTTTTTT.

The chain couples TRBV7-9 to TRBJ2-5, with 8 bases aligning to TRBD2. Germline assignment: CDR1 SEHNR and CDR2 FQNEAQ (reference sequence). The CDR3 is 17 residues long. Losses at the gene ends were 6 bases for V and 1 base for J; bases not matched to a gene: 13. CDR3 sequence (DNA): TGTGCCAGCAGTCCGGGGACCAGCGGGGGATCCCAAGAGACCCAGTACTTC. Translation: CASSPGTSGGSQETQYF. The full variable domain, its missing parts supplied by reference TRBV7-9 and TRBJ2-5, is DTGVSQNPRHKITKRGQNVTFRCDPISEHNRLYWYRQTLGQGPEFLTYFQNEAQLEKSRLLSDRFSAERPKGSFSTLEIQRTEQGDSAMYLCASSPGTSGGSQETQYFGPGTRLLVL.

This clonotype showed up many times. The rearrangement links TRBV5-1 to TRBJ1-1; 8 bases are shared with TRBD1. Germline V CDR1 and CDR2: SGHRS, YFSETQ. V was clipped by 0 bases and J by 3 bases; unmatched bases: 1. This CDR3 is 14 amino acids long. The CDR3 is CASSLDRGYTEAFF. DNA of the CDR3: TGCGCCAGCAGCTTGGACAGGGGGTACACTGAAGCTTTCTTT.

In the case of this clonotype: The junction and the germline gene differ at one end; a read error may be behind it. The chain joins TRBV6-5 to TRBJ2-7; tentative D call: TRBD1 (6 bases). The CDR3 covers 15 residues. Germline V gene lookup returns CDR1 MNHEY and CDR2 SVGAGI. Here the CDR3 DNA reads TGTGCCATCAGTTACTCGTATGGACAGAAATATCGGCAGTACTTC. Translating it yields CAISYSYGQKYRQYF.

This clonotype was counted ten times or more. This chain connects TRBV12-3 or TRBV12-4 to TRBJ2-5; D is possibly TRBD2 (6 bases). Trimming left V 7 bases short and J 2 bases short, with 11 bases between. CDR3 length: 13 residues. The CDR3 sequence: CASNRGVQETQYF. For the CDR3, the DNA is TGTGCCAGCAATCGCGGGGTACAAGAGACCCAGTACTTC.

J is TRBJ1-2 and V is TRBV24-1; the D gene is possibly TRBD1 (5 bases). This CDR3 comprises 12 residues. Trimming removed 9 bases at V and 8 bases at J, with 15 bases between. Germline V gene lookup returns CDR1 KGHDR and CDR2 SFDVKD. The CDR3 sequence is CATEGVGDGYTF. For the CDR3, the DNA is TGTGCCACCGAAGGGGTTGGTGACGGCTACACCTTC.

The V call is TRBV10-2, the J call TRBJ2-1; D uncertain. Deletions cut 3 bases from V and 2 bases from J, with 20 bases between. CDR1 and CDR2 from the germline V gene are WSHSY and SAAADI. There are 18 residues in the CDR3. The CDR3 DNA reads TGCGCCAGCAGTGATTACCTTTATGCGCCTCCAGCCTACAATGAGCAGTTCTTC. Protein sequence: CASSDYLYAPPAYNEQFF.

The chain has TRBV20-1 and TRBJ2-5; 8 nucleotides line up with TRBD2. This CDR3 region has 14 residues. The germline CDR1 and CDR2 sequences are DFQATT and SNEGSKA (reference sequence). The V and J ends lost 6 bases and 3 bases, in that order; junction bases with no gene match: 9. CDR3 amino acids: CSALGVAGKETQYF. The CDR3 DNA reads TGCAGTGCGCTAGGGGTAGCGGGGAAAGAGACCCAGTACTTC.

This clonotype has at least ten counts. The V and J genes are TRBV7-8 and TRBJ1-1; 8 bases are shared with TRBD1. The CDR3 is made up of 14 amino acids. In germline, CDR1 is SGHVS, CDR2 FQNEAQ. J lost 5 bases, V lost 5 bases, and 7 bases had no gene match. This chain's CDR3 is CASSLQGDATEAFF. The CDR3 DNA follows: TGTGCCAGCAGCCTACAGGGGGACGCGACTGAAGCTTTCTTT.

DNA of the CDR3: TGCAGCGTTGTTCAGGGGGGCTTTTACGAGCAGTACTTC. It translates to CSVVQGGFYEQYF. This rearrangement joins TRBV29-1 to TRBJ2-7; perhaps TRBD1 as D (7 bases). CDR3 length: 13 residues. V was trimmed by 4 bases and J by 4 bases, leaving 14 bases between them. Per the germline V gene, CDR1 is SQVTM and CDR2 is ANQGSEA.

This clonotype was counted many times. The chain is built from TRBV5-5 and TRBJ2-5; D not resolved. Germline V lookup: CDR1 SGHKS, CDR2 YYEKEE (reference sequence). This CDR3 spans 12 amino acids. V was pared by 1 base and J by 4 bases, with 5 bases between. As DNA, the CDR3 is TGTGCCAGCAGCTTGTATACAGAGACCCAGTACTTC. Protein: CASSLYTETQYF.

This clonotype was observed a few times. The chain uses TRBV19 and TRBJ1-2, with 7 bases that match TRBD1. The V and J ends lost 6 bases and 1 base, in that order; junction bases with no gene match: 14. The CDR3 loop spans 17 amino acids. Germline V gives CDR1 LNHDA, CDR2 SQIVND (reference sequence). The CDR3 nucleotides read TGTGCCAGTAGCTCTCGGACAGGAGGGGTAATTAACTATGGCTACACCTTC. Encoded protein: CASSSRTGGVINYGYTF.

This clonotype was detected ten times or more. The chain combines TRBV10-1 with TRBJ1-1; the D gene is possibly TRBD1 (5 bases). Trimming removed 6 bases at V and 3 bases at J, with 11 bases between. The CDR3 contains 13 residues. Germline V CDR1 and CDR2: WNHNN, SYGVQD (reference sequence). The CDR3 DNA follows: TGCGCCAGCAGCGAGGGGTTTGACACTGAAGCTTTCTTT. The encoded protein is CASSEGFDTEAFF.

This clonotype was seen ten or more times. The DNA for the CDR3 is TGTGCCATCAGTGATGGGACTAAGAAGAACACCGGGGAGCTGTTTTTT. This encodes CAISDGTKKNTGELFF. The V call is TRBV10-3, the J call TRBJ2-2; 7 nucleotides agree with TRBD2. Trimming removed 3 bases from V and 1 base from J; junction bases left unmatched: 5. The V gene's germline CDR1 is ENHRY and CDR2 SYGVKD. The CDR3 is 16 residues long.

Note on this clonotype: The conserved closing phenylalanine or tryptophan is absent in this CDR3, likely reflecting a read error. Because the CDR3's place on the DNA is in doubt, the DNA is left out and the CDR3 is given as listed by TCRdb. V and J are TRBV7-9 and TRBJ2-7; the table's D call, TRBD2, has no DNA check behind it. The CDR3 adds up to 11 amino acids, both ends counted. Germline V gene data show CDR1 as SEHNR and CDR2 as FQNEAQ (reference sequence). CDR3 residues: CASSSGGEAGA.

This clonotype was counted between two and nine times. V usage is TRBV3-1 and J usage is TRBJ2-5; 7 nucleotides match TRBD1. V lost 5 bases, J lost 10 bases, and 13 bases stayed unmatched. Germline V gene lookup returns CDR1 LGHDT and CDR2 YNNKEL (reference sequence). The CDR3 consists of 14 residues. CDR3 sequence reads: CASSSTGPSAGQYF. CDR3 sequence (DNA): TGTGCCAGCAGCTCGACAGGGCCGAGCGCGGGCCAGTACTTC.

This chain joins TRBV12-3 or TRBV12-4 and TRBJ1-4; D is possibly TRBD1 (5 bases). Trimming pared 1 base from V and 7 bases from J, leaving 10 bases between. This CDR3 spans 14 amino acids. Written as DNA, the CDR3 is TGTGCCAGCAGTTTAGTGGGGCTACGTGAAAAACTGTTTTTT. This translates into CASSLVGLREKLFF.

In this sample, this clonotype turned up a few times. The V call is TRBV5-4, the J call TRBJ1-2, with unresolved D. The CDR3 covers 12 residues. The germline V and J ends were trimmed by 1 base and 7 bases, with 8 bases remaining between them. Looked up from germline, CDR1 is SGHNT and CDR2 is YYREEE (reference sequence). The DNA of the CDR3 is TGTGCCAGCAGCTTGAGGACGGTTGGCTACACCTTC. Residues: CASSLRTVGYTF. Together with reference TRBV5-4 and TRBJ1-2, the CDR3 gives the full variable domain: ETGVTQSPTHLIKTRGQQVTLRCSSQSGHNTVSWYQQALGQGPQFIFQYYREEENGRGNFPPRFSGLQFPNYSSELNVNALELDDSALYLCASSLRTVGYTFGSGTRLTVV.

In this sample, this clonotype turned up a few times. The chain links TRBV19 to TRBJ2-7; 8 bases agree with TRBD2. Germline V gene lookup returns CDR1 LNHDA and CDR2 SQIVND (reference sequence). This CDR3 spans 15 amino acids. The trim removed 5 bases at V and 2 bases at J, leaving 8 bases unmatched. CDR3 sequence: CASSAGRGNTYEQYF. CDR3 DNA sequence: TGTGCCAGTAGTGCCGGGAGGGGGAACACCTACGAGCAGTACTTC.

V and J are TRBV10-3 and TRBJ1-1; 7 bases agree with TRBD1. Per the germline V gene, CDR1 is ENHRY and CDR2 is SYGVKD. J lost 4 bases, V lost 3 bases, and 11 bases had no gene match. The CDR3 extends over 16 amino acids. CDR3 nucleotide sequence: TGTGCCATCAGTGACCCCTATAGACAGGGCAGCACTGAAGCTTTCTTT. The encoded protein is CAISDPYRQGSTEAFF.

Turning to this clonotype: A single base separates this from a much larger clone, so it may be a read error. The chain recombines TRBV20-1 with TRBJ2-7; D uncertain. The CDR3 covers 13 residues. Looked up from germline, CDR1 is DFQATT and CDR2 is SNEGSKA (reference sequence). The CDR3 bases are TGCAGTGCTAGGCCCGACACCTCCTACGAGCAGTGCTTC. This sequence encodes CSARPDTSYEQCF.

Comment on this clonotype: A read error may explain this, as a much larger clone is one base away. The genes are TRBV6-5 and TRBJ1-2, with D possibly matching TRBD1 (5 bases). The CDR3 runs 13 residues. Trimming took 5 bases from V and 8 from J, leaving 15 bases between them. Germline V gene lookup returns CDR1 MNHEY and CDR2 SVGAGI. CDR3 DNA: TGTGCCAGCAGTCCTCAACATGGGGCGGGCTACACCTTC. Translated: CASSPQHGAGYTF.

This clonotype appeared a few times. This chain joins TRBV9 and TRBJ1-4; 7 bases agree with TRBD1. The germline V gene encodes CDR1 SGDLS and CDR2 YYNGEE. The CDR3 spans 15 residues. With V trimmed by 4 bases and J by 5 bases, 8 bases remained unmatched. CDR3 bases: TGTGCCAGCAGCCAATATCAGGGGGAGAATGAAAAACTGTTTTTT. Its translation is CASSQYQGENEKLFF.

This chain joins TRBV10-3 and TRBJ2-5, with D possibly called TRBD1 or TRBD2 (5 bases each). The CDR3 totals 14 residues. Germline CDR1 is ENHRY and CDR2 is SYGVKD. Trimming pared 2 bases from V and 9 bases from J, leaving 16 bases between. The CDR3 sequence is CAISERLALGAQYF. The DNA for the CDR3 is TGTGCCATCAGTGAGAGGCTAGCCTTGGGGGCCCAGTACTTC.

This clonotype was seen at least ten times. The chain recombines TRBV5-6 with TRBJ1-4; D ambiguous. CDR3 length: 11 amino acids. Germline V lookup: CDR1 SGHDT, CDR2 YYEEEE. Trimming stripped 4 bases from V and 11 bases from J, with 9 bases between. The CDR3: CASSRRGKLFF. CDR3 nucleotide sequence: TGTGCCAGCAGCCGTCGTGGCAAACTGTTTTTT.